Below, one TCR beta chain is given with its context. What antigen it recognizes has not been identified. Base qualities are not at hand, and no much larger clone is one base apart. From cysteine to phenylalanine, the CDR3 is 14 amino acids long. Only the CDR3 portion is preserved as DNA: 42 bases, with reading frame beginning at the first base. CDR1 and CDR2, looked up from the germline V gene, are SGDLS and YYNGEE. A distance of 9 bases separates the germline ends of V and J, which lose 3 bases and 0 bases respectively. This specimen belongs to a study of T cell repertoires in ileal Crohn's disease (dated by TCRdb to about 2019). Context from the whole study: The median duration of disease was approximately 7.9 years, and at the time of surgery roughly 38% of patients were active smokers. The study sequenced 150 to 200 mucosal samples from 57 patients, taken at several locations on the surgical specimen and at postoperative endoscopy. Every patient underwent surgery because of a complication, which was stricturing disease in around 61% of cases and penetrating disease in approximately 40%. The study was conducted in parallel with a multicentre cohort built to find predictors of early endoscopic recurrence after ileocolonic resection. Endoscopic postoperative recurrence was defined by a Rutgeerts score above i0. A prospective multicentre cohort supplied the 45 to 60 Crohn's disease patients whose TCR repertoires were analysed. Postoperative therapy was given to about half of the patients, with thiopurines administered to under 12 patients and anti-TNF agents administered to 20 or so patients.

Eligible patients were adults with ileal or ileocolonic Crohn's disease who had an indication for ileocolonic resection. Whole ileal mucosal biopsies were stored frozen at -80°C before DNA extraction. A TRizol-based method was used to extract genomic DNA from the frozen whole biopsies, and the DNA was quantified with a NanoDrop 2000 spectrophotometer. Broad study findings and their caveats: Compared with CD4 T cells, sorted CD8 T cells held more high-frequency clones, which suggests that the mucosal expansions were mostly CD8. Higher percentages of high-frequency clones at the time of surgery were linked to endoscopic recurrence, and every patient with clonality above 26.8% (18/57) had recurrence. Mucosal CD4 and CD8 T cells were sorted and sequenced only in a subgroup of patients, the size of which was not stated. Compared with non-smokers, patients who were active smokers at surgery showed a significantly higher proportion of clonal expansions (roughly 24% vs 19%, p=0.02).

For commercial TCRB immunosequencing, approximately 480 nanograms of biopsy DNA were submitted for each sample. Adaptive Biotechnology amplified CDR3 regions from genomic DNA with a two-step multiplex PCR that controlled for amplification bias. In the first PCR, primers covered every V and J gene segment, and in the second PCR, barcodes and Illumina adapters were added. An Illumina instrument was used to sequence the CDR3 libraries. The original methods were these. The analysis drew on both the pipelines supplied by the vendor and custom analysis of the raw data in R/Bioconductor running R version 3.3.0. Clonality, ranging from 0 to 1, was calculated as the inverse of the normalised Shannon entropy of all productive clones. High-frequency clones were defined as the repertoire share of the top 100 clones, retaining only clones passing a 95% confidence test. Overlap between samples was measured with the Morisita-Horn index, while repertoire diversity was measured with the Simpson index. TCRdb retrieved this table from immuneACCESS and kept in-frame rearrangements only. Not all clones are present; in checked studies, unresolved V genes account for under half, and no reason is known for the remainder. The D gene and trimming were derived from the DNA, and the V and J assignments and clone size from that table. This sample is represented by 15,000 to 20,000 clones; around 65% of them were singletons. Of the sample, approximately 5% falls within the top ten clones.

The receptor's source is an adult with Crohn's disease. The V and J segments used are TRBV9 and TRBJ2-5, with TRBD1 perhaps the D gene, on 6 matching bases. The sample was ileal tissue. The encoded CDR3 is CASSGGQNQETQYF. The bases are TGTGCCAGCAGCGGAGGACAGAACCAAGAGACCCAGTACTTC.